The rows below give T cell receptor beta chains drawn from one sample of a study of neurological immune-mediated disorders. TCRdb re-called the 5' RACE reads with MiXCR, one entry per CDR3 protein. Among roughly 52,000 distinct CDR3 sequences, under 4.5% were seen once, and the ten largest hold about 2%. Sequencing was carried out using CD4+ T cells from blood. Every receptor here comes from a woman aged 35 to 49 with multiple sclerosis. CDR3s include the opening cysteine and the closing phenylalanine or tryptophan. D genes are given only for firm matches. Clone size is shown for a subset of rows, as once, few, many or a class of expanded clone.

abundance: many; j_gene: TRBJ1-5; d_gene: NA; v_gene: TRBV20-1; CDR3nt: TGCAGTGCTAGTACCCTGGGTGAGCAGCCCCAGCATTTT; CDR3aa: CSASTLGEQPQHF
abundance: many; j_gene: TRBJ2-3; d_gene: NA; v_gene: TRBV19; CDR3nt: TGTGCCAGTAGCACCGACCCCCTGGATGATACGCAGTATTTT; CDR3aa: CASSTDPLDDTQYF
abundance: many; j_gene: TRBJ1-2; d_gene: NA; v_gene: TRBV20-1; CDR3nt: TGCAGTGCTAGAGATTCGGCGGGAGGAGATGGCTACACCTTC; CDR3aa: CSARDSAGGDGYTF
abundance: NA; j_gene: TRBJ1-1; d_gene: NA; v_gene: TRBV29-1; CDR3nt: TGCAGCGCAGCGACAAGCGGCACTGAAGCTTTCTTT; CDR3aa: CSAATSGTEAFF
abundance: many; j_gene: TRBJ1-1; d_gene: NA; v_gene: TRBV20-1; CDR3nt: TGCAGTGCTTCGTTGGGCATGATAAACACTGAAGCTTTCTTT; CDR3aa: CSASLGMINTEAFF
abundance: many; j_gene: TRBJ1-6; d_gene: TRBD1; v_gene: TRBV2; CDR3nt: TGTGCCAGCAGTGGTACAGGGGGTAGGCATTCACCCCTCCACTTT; CDR3aa: CASSGTGGRHSPLHF
abundance: many; j_gene: TRBJ1-3; d_gene: NA; v_gene: TRBV6-5; CDR3nt: TGTGCCAGCAGTTACTTTCGAACGGGAAACACCATATATTTT; CDR3aa: CASSYFRTGNTIYF
abundance: many; j_gene: TRBJ2-1; d_gene: TRBD1; v_gene: TRBV5-1; CDR3nt: TGCGCCAGCAGCTTGAAACAGGGGGCCTACAATGAGCAGTTCTTC; CDR3aa: CASSLKQGAYNEQFF
abundance: many; j_gene: TRBJ1-1; d_gene: NA; v_gene: TRBV5-1; CDR3nt: TGCGCCAGCAGCGTCCCTCGGGGGGGGGCGGACACTGAAGCTTTCTTT; CDR3aa: CASSVPRGGADTEAFF
abundance: many; j_gene: TRBJ2-1; d_gene: NA; v_gene: TRBV11-1; CDR3nt: TGTGCCAGCAGCCCCCTGGGGGGCCACCTGTCCTACAATGAGCAGTTCTTC; CDR3aa: CASSPLGGHLSYNEQFF
abundance: many; j_gene: TRBJ2-7; d_gene: NA; v_gene: TRBV14; CDR3nt: TGTGCCAGCAGCGCGGGCCTTAGCTTGCAGTACTTC; CDR3aa: CASSAGLSLQYF
abundance: many; j_gene: TRBJ2-7; d_gene: NA; v_gene: TRBV6-6; CDR3nt: TGTGCCAGCAGGATGGACGACTCCTACGAGCAGTACTTC; CDR3aa: CASRMDDSYEQYF
abundance: many; j_gene: TRBJ1-1; d_gene: NA; v_gene: TRBV5-1; CDR3nt: TGCGCCAGCAGCCCGAGGGGGGGCGCGAGAACTGAAGCTTTCTTT; CDR3aa: CASSPRGGARTEAFF
abundance: many; j_gene: TRBJ1-5; d_gene: TRBD1; v_gene: TRBV4-1; CDR3nt: TGCGCCAGCAGGCTTGGACAGGGTATTCAGCCCCAGCATTTT; CDR3aa: CASRLGQGIQPQHF
abundance: many; j_gene: TRBJ1-3; d_gene: NA; v_gene: TRBV9; CDR3nt: TGTGCCAGCAGCGCCCAAGGACGGGGTGGAAACACCATATATTTT; CDR3aa: CASSAQGRGGNTIYF
abundance: many; j_gene: TRBJ1-5; d_gene: NA; v_gene: TRBV20-1; CDR3nt: TGCAGTGCTAGTGGGTTAAATCAGCCCCAGCATTTT; CDR3aa: CSASGLNQPQHF
abundance: many; j_gene: TRBJ2-3; d_gene: TRBD2; v_gene: TRBV7-8; CDR3nt: TGTGCCAGCAGCTCCAAAGGCGGGGGGGCAGCTAGCACAGATACGCAGTATTTT; CDR3aa: CASSSKGGGAASTDTQYF
abundance: many; j_gene: TRBJ2-3; d_gene: TRBD2; v_gene: TRBV3-1; CDR3nt: TGTGCCAGCAGCCAAGAGCTAGCGGGGGGGCCAGTGGCAGATACGCAGTATTTT; CDR3aa: CASSQELAGGPVADTQYF
abundance: many; j_gene: TRBJ1-3; d_gene: NA; v_gene: TRBV5-5; CDR3nt: TGTGCCAGCAGCTTGGATCGGGGAAACACCATATATTTT; CDR3aa: CASSLDRGNTIYF
abundance: many; j_gene: TRBJ1-2; d_gene: TRBD1; v_gene: TRBV24-1; CDR3nt: TGTGCCACCAGTGATTTGGACAGGGGGATACATGGCTACACCTTC; CDR3aa: CATSDLDRGIHGYTF
abundance: many; j_gene: TRBJ2-5; d_gene: NA; v_gene: TRBV27; CDR3nt: TGTGCCAGCAGTTTACGGGGGGCGCAAGGGACCCAGTACTTC; CDR3aa: CASSLRGAQGTQYF
abundance: many; j_gene: TRBJ1-2; d_gene: NA; v_gene: TRBV15; CDR3nt: TGTGCCACCAGCAGAGATGTGGGGAACTATGGCTACACCTTC; CDR3aa: CATSRDVGNYGYTF
abundance: many; j_gene: TRBJ2-1; d_gene: TRBD1; v_gene: TRBV5-1; CDR3nt: TGCGCCAGCAGCCCGCGGACAGGAGGCGCTTTCGAGGGGTTCTTC; CDR3aa: CASSPRTGGAFEGFF
abundance: many; j_gene: TRBJ2-4; d_gene: NA; v_gene: TRBV11-1; CDR3nt: TGTGCCAGCGGCCCCCGACAGCTAGCCAAAAACATTCAGTACTTC; CDR3aa: CASGPRQLAKNIQYF
abundance: many; j_gene: TRBJ2-3; d_gene: TRBD2; v_gene: TRBV11-2; CDR3nt: TGTGCCAGCAGCTTAGAAGGCGGGGGGGCAGATACGCAGTATTTT; CDR3aa: CASSLEGGGADTQYF
abundance: many; j_gene: TRBJ2-7; d_gene: NA; v_gene: TRBV5-1; CDR3nt: TGCGCTTCATTGCGGCCCTACGAGCAGTACTTC; CDR3aa: CASLRPYEQYF
abundance: many; j_gene: TRBJ2-3; d_gene: NA; v_gene: TRBV5-6; CDR3nt: TGTGCCAGCAGCTTGGCCGTGGGGCCCACAGATACGCAGTATTTT; CDR3aa: CASSLAVGPTDTQYF
abundance: many; j_gene: TRBJ2-7; d_gene: NA; v_gene: TRBV20-1; CDR3nt: TGCAGTGCTAGAGGGGCCGAGCAGTACTTC; CDR3aa: CSARGAEQYF
abundance: many; j_gene: TRBJ1-5; d_gene: NA; v_gene: TRBV6-1; CDR3nt: TGTGCCAGCAGTGGAACAGGGTATAGCAATCAGCCCCAGCATTTT; CDR3aa: CASSGTGYSNQPQHF
abundance: many; j_gene: TRBJ1-5; d_gene: NA; v_gene: TRBV6-6; CDR3nt: TGTGCCAGCCGGACAGCTAATCAGCCCCAGCATTTT; CDR3aa: CASRTANQPQHF
abundance: many; j_gene: TRBJ2-7; d_gene: TRBD2; v_gene: TRBV10-3; CDR3nt: TGTGCCATCAGTGACGCTAGCGGCGCCTACGAGCAGTACTTC; CDR3aa: CAISDASGAYEQYF
abundance: many; j_gene: TRBJ1-2; d_gene: NA; v_gene: TRBV3-1; CDR3nt: TGTGCCAGCAGCCAAGTCGGGGAGACGAACTATGGCTACACCTTC; CDR3aa: CASSQVGETNYGYTF
abundance: many; j_gene: TRBJ1-1; d_gene: NA; v_gene: TRBV5-1; CDR3nt: TGCGCCAGCAGCGGGGGGAAGGGCGACACTGAAGCTTTCTTT; CDR3aa: CASSGGKGDTEAFF
abundance: many; j_gene: TRBJ2-3; d_gene: TRBD2; v_gene: TRBV5-1; CDR3nt: TGCGCCAGCAGCCCTCTCGGACTAGCGGCTAGCACAGATACGCAGTATTTT; CDR3aa: CASSPLGLAASTDTQYF
abundance: many; j_gene: TRBJ1-1; d_gene: NA; v_gene: TRBV20-1; CDR3nt: TGCAGTGCTGTGGTGGCCAGATTAGGGTTGAACACTGAAGCTTTCTTT; CDR3aa: CSAVVARLGLNTEAFF
abundance: many; j_gene: TRBJ2-6; d_gene: TRBD1; v_gene: TRBV5-1; CDR3nt: TGCGCCAGCAGCTCCCTGACAGGGGGCAATGGGGCCAACGTCCTGACTTTC; CDR3aa: CASSSLTGGNGANVLTF
abundance: many; j_gene: TRBJ1-3; d_gene: NA; v_gene: TRBV5-1; CDR3nt: TGCGCCAGCAGCTTGGCCCCCCCAACGAGCTCTGGAAACACCATATATTTT; CDR3aa: CASSLAPPTSSGNTIYF
abundance: many; j_gene: TRBJ2-1; d_gene: NA; v_gene: TRBV7-2; CDR3nt: TGTGCCAGCAGCTGGGGTGGGGACACTGAGCAGTTCTTC; CDR3aa: CASSWGGDTEQFF
abundance: many; j_gene: TRBJ2-7; d_gene: NA; v_gene: TRBV20-1; CDR3nt: TGCAGTGCTAGCGGGTTAGAATCGGGCGAGCAGTACTTC; CDR3aa: CSASGLESGEQYF
abundance: many; j_gene: TRBJ2-7; d_gene: TRBD1; v_gene: TRBV3-1; CDR3nt: TGTGCCAGCAGCTTAACCGGGACAGGGTATTACGAGCAGTACTTC; CDR3aa: CASSLTGTGYYEQYF
abundance: few; j_gene: TRBJ2-1; d_gene: TRBD2; v_gene: TRBV6-5; CDR3nt: TGTGCCAGCAATCCCGGGACTAGCGGGGCCCTGTACAATGAGCAGTTCTTC; CDR3aa: CASNPGTSGALYNEQFF
abundance: NA; j_gene: TRBJ2-3; d_gene: NA; v_gene: TRBV5-1; CDR3nt: TGCGCCAGCAGCCTGAGACCTAGGGGGGAAAGCACAGATACGCAGTATTTT; CDR3aa: CASSLRPRGESTDTQYF